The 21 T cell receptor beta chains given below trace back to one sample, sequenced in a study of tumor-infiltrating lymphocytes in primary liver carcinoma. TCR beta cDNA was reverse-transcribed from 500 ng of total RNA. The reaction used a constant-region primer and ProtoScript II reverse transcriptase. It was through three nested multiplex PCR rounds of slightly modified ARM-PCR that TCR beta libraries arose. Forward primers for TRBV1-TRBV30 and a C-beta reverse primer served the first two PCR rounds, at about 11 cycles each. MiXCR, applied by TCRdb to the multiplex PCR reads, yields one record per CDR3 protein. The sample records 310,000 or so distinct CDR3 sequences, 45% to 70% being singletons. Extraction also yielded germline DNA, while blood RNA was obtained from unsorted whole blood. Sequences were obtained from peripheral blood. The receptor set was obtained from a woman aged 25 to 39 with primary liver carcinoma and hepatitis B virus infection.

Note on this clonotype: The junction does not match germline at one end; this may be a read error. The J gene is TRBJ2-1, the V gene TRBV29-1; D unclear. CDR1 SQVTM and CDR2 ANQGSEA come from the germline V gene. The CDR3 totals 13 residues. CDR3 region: CGVSSGMYNEQFF. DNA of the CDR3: TGCGGCGTTTCTAGTGGGATGTACAATGAGCAGTTCTTC.

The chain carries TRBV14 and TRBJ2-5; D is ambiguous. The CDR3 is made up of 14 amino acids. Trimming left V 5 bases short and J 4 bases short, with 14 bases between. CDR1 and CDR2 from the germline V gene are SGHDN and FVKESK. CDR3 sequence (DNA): TGTGCCAGCAGCAGATCAGAGGTGATAGAGACCCAGTACTTC. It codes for CASSRSEVIETQYF.

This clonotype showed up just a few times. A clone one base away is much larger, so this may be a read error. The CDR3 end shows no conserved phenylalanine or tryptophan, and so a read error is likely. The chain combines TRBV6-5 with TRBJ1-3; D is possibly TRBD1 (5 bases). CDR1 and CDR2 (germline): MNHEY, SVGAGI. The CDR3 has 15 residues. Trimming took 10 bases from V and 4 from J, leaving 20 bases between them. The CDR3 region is CATGLTGTGGNTIYL. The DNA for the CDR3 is TGTGCCACCGGACTAACCGGGACCGGAGGAAACACCATATATCTT.

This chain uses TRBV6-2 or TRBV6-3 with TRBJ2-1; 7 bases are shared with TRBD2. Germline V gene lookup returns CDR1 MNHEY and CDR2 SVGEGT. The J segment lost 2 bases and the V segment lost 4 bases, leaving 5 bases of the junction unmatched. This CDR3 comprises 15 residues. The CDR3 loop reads CASSFWRETYNEQFF. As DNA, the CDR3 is TGTGCCAGCAGTTTCTGGCGGGAGACCTACAATGAGCAGTTCTTC.

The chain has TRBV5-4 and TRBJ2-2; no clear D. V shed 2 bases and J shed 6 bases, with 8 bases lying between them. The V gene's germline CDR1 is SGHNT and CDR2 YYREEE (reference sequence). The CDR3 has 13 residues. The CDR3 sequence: CASSFWAAGELFF. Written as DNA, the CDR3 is TGTGCCAGCAGCTTTTGGGCAGCCGGGGAGCTGTTTTTT.

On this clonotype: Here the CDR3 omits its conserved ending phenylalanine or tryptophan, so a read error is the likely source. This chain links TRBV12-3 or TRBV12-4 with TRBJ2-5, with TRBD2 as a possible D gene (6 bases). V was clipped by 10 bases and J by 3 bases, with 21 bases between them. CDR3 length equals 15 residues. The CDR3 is CATSTYPGSEETQYY. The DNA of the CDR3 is TGTGCCACTAGTACCTACCCCGGGAGCGAAGAGACCCAGTACTAC.

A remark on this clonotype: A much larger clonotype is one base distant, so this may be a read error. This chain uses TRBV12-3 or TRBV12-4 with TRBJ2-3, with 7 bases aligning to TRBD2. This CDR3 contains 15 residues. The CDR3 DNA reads TGTGCCAGCAGTTTCCGGACTAGTCAACAAGATATGCAGTATTTT. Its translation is CASSFRTSQQDMQYF.

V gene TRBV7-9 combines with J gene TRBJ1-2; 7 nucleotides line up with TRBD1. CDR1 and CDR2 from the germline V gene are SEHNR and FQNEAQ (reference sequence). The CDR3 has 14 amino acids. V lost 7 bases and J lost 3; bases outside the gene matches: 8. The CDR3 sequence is CASNSFDRDYGYTF. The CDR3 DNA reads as TGTGCCAGCAACTCATTCGACAGGGACTATGGCTACACCTTC.

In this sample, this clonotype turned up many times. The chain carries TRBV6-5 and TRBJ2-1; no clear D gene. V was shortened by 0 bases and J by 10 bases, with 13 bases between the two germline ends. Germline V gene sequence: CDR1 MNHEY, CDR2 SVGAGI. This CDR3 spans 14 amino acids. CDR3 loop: CASSYSNGPDEQFF. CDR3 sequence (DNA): TGTGCCAGCAGTTACTCGAACGGCCCCGACGAGCAGTTCTTC.

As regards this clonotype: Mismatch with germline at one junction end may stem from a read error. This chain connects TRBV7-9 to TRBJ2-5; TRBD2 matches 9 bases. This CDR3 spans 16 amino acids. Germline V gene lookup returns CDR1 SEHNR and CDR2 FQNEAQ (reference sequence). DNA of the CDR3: TGTGCCGGCAGCGAAGGACTAGCGAGAGGACAAGAGACCCAGTACTTC. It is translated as CAGSEGLARGQETQYF.

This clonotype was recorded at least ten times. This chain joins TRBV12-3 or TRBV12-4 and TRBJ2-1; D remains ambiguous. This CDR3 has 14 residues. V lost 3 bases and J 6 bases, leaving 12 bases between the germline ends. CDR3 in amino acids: CASSLVGGSNEQFF. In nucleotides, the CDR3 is TGTGCCAGCAGTTTGGTCGGCGGATCCAATGAGCAGTTCTTC.

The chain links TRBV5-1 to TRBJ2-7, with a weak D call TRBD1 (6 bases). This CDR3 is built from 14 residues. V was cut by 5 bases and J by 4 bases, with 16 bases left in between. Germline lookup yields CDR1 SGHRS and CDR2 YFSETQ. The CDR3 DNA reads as TGCGCCAGCAGTCTCCCACAGGGCAATTACGAGCAGTACTTC. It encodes CASSLPQGNYEQYF.

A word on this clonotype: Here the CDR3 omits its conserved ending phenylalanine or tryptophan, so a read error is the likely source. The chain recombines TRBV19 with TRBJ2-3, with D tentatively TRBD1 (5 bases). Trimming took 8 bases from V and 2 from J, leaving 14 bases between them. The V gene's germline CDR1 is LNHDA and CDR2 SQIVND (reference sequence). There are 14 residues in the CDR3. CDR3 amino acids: CASAPRTNTDTQYL. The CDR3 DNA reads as TGTGCCAGTGCCCCTCGGACAAACACAGATACGCAGTATCTT.

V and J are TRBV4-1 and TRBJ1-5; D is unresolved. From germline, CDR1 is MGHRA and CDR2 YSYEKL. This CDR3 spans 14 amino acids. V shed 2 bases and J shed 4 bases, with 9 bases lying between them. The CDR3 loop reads CASSQSPLNQPQHF. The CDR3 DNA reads TGCGCCAGCAGCCAATCTCCGCTGAATCAGCCCCAGCATTTT.

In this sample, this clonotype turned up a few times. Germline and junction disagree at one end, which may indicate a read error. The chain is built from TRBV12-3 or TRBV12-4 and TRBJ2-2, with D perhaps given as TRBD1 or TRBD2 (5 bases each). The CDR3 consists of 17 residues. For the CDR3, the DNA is TGTGCCAGCAGTCCTGAACGGTGGGGGTCGAAAACCGGGGAGCTGTTTTTT. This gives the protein CASSPERWGSKTGELFF.

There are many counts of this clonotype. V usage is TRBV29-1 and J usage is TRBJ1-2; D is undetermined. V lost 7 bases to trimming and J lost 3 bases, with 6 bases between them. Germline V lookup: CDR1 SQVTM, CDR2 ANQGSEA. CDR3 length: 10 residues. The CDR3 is CSGGDYGYTF. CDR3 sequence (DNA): TGCAGCGGTGGGGACTATGGCTACACCTTC.

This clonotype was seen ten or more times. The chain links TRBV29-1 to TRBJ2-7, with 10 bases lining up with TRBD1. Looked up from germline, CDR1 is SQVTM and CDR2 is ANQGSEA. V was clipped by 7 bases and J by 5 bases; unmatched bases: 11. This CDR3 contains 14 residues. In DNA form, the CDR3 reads TGCAGCGCTGAGACAGGGGGCGCCGTCAACGAGCAGTACTTC. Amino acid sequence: CSAETGGAVNEQYF.

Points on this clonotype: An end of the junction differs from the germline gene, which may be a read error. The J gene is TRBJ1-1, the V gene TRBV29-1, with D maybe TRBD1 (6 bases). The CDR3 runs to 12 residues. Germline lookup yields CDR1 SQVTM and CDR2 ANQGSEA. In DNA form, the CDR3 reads TGCTGCGAACACAGGGTGGACACTGAACCTTTCTTT. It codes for CCEHRVDTEPFF.

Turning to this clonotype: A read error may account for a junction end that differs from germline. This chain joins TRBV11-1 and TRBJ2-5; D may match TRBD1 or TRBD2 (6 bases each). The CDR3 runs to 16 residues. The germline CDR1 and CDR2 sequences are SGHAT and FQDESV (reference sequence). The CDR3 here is CASSLATRGPGETQHF. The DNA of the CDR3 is TGTGCCAGCAGCTTAGCGACCCGGGGGCCCGGCGAGACCCAGCACTTC.

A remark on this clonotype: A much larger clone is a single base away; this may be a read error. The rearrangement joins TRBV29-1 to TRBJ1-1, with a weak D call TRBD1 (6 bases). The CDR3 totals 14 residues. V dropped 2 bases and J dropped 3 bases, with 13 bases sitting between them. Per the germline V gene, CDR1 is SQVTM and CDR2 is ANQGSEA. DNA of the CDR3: TGCAGCGTTGAAATAACAGGGTGGGACACTGAAGCTTTCTTT. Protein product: CSVEITGWDTEAFF.

In DNA, the CDR3 is TGTGCCAGTAGTGAGGCGGCCCGCGAGCAGTTCTTC. Amino acids: CASSEAAREQFF. J is TRBJ2-1 and V is TRBV19; D not certain. From germline, CDR1 is LNHDA and CDR2 SQIVND (reference sequence). V was shortened by 5 bases and J by 10 bases, with 12 bases between the two germline ends. The CDR3 runs to 12 residues.